Listed below are T cell receptor beta chains from one sample, sequenced in a study of vaccination and CD4 T cells after COVID-19. From the PCR reads, TCRdb called clonotypes with MiXCR, one entry per CDR3 protein. The sample gives over 20,000 distinct CDR3 sequences, around 45% of which show up once; roughly an eighth is in the top ten. No antigens are known for them. Sequenced material: CD4+ T cells from blood, cultured in vitro. All receptors come from a human donor who had recovered from COVID-19. The CDR3 runs from the conserved cysteine through the conserved F or W. A D gene is named only where the DNA matches it firmly. The size field is filled for only some rows; it gives once, few, many or a size class.

CASSFGDMNTEAFF TGTGCCAGCAGTTTTGGGGACATGAACACTGAAGCTTTCTTT NA TRBV12-3/TRBV12-4 NA TRBJ1-1
CASRFRDRVYEQYF TGTGCCAGCAGGTTCCGGGACAGGGTGTACGAGCAGTACTTC TRBD1 TRBV6-1 NA TRBJ2-7
CASSQLRAVHQPQHF TGCGCCAGCAGTCAACTTAGGGCAGTTCATCAGCCCCAGCATTTT NA TRBV23-1 few TRBJ1-5
CASSQSGQKRDQPQHF TGCGCCAGCAGTCAATCCGGCCAGAAAAGAGATCAGCCCCAGCATTTT NA TRBV23-1 NA TRBJ1-5
CSATDRENSPLHF TGCAGTGCTACGGACAGGGAAAATTCACCCCTCCACTTT TRBD1 TRBV20-1 NA TRBJ1-6
CSANARDRGSRGYTF TGCAGTGCAAACGCGAGGGACAGGGGTAGTCGTGGCTACACCTTC TRBD1 TRBV20-1 NA TRBJ1-2
CASTYGQGETQYF TGTGCCAGCACCTACGGACAGGGGGAGACCCAGTACTTC TRBD1 TRBV11-2 NA TRBJ2-5
CASRPFPGWTETYEQYF TGTGCCAGCAGACCTTTTCCCGGATGGACAGAAACCTACGAGCAGTACTTC NA TRBV28 NA TRBJ2-7
CASTAGAINTEAFF TGTGCCAGCACCGCCGGGGCTATCAACACTGAAGCTTTCTTT NA TRBV28 NA TRBJ1-1
CAAESSNQPQHF TGTGCCGCAGAGAGTAGCAATCAGCCCCAGCATTTT NA TRBV28 NA TRBJ1-5
CASSKDPQDYEQYF TGTGCCAGCAGCAAAGATCCGCAGGACTACGAGCAGTACTTC NA TRBV21-1 few TRBJ2-7